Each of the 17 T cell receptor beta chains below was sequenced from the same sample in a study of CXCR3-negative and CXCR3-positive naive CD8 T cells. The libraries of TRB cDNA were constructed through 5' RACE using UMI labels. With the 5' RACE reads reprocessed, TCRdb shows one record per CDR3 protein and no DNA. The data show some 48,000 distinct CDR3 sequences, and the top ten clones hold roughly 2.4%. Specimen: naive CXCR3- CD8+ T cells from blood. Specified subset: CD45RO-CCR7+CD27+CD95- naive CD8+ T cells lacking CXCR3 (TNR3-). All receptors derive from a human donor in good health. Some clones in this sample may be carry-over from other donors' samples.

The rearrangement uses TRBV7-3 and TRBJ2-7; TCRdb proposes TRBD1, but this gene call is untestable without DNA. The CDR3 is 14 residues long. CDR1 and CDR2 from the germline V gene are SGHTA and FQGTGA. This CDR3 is CASSLSAQGYEQYF.

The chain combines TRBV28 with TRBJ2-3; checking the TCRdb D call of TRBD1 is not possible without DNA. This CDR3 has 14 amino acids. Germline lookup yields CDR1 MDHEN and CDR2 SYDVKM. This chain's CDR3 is CASSFGQSTDTQYF.

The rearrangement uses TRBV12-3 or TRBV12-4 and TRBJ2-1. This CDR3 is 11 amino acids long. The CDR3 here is CASSPKNEQFF.

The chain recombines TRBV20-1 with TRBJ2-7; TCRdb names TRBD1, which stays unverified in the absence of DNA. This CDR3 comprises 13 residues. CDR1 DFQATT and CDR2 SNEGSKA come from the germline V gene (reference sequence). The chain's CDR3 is CSASRGSVVEQYF.

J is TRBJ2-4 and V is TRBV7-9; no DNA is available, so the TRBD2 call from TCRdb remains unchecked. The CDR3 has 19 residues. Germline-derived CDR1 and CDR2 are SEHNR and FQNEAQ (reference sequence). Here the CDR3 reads CASSLTSKTSGRAGNIQYF.

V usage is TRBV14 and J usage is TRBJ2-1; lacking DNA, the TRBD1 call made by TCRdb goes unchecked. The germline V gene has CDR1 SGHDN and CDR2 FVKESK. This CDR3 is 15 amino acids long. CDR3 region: CASSHLAGAYNEQFF. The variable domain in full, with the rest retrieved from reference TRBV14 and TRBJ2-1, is EAGVTQFPSHSVIEKGQTVTLRCDPISGHDNLYWYRRVMGKEIKFLLHFVKESKQDESGMPNNRFLAERTGGTYSTLKVQPAELEDSGVYFCASSHLAGAYNEQFFGPGTRLTVL.

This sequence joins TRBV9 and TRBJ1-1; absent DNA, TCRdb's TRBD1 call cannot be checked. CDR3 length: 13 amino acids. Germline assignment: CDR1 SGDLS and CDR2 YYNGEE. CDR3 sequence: CASSVQSGTEAFF.

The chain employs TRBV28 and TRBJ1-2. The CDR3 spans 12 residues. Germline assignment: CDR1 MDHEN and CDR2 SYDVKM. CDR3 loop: CASSLGPYGYTF.

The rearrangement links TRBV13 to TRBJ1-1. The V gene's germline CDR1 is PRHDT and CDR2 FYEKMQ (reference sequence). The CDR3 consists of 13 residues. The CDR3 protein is CASSFTARGEAFF.

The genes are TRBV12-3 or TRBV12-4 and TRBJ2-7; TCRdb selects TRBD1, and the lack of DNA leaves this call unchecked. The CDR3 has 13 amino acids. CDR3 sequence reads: CASTGWQGNEQYF.

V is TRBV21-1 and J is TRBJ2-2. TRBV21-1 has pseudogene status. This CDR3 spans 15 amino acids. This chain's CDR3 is CASSKDGENTGELFF.

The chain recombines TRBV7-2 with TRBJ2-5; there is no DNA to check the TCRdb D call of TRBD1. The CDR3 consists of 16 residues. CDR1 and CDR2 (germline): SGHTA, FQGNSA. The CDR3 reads CASSLEVVPWGETQYF.

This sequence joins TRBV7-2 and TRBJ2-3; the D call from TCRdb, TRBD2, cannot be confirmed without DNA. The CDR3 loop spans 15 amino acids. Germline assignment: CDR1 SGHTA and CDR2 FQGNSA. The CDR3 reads CASSLGLGNLDTQYF.

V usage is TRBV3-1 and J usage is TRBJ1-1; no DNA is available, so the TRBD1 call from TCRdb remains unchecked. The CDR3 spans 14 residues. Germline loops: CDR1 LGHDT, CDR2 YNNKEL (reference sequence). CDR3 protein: CASSQDGGPTEAFF.

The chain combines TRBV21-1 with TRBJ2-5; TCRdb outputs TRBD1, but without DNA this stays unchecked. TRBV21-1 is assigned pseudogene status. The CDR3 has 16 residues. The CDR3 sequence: CASSKPCGRGQETQYF.

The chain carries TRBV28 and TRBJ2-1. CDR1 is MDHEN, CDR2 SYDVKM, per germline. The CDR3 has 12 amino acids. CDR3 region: CASSSTHREQFF. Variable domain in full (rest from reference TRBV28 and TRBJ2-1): DVKVTQSSRYLVKRTGEKVFLECVQDMDHENMFWYRQDPGLGLRLIYFSYDVKMKEKGDIPEGYSVSREKKERFSLILESASTNQTSMYLCASSSTHREQFFGPGTRLTVL.

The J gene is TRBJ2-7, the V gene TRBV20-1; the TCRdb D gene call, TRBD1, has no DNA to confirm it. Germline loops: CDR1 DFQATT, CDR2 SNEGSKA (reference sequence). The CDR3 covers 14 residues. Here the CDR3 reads CSARVRVASYEQYF.